This T cell receptor beta chain stems from a study of a mutant IDH1 vaccine in newly diagnosed glioma. Of note for this clone: Its antigen is currently unknown.

Germline loops: CDR1 SGHTS, CDR2 YDEGEE. There are 13 residues in the CDR3. The ends were cut back, 4 bases at V and 4 bases at J, with 11 bases in the middle. The sample's time point: week 11, during vaccination. The study gave 300 ug of mutant IDH1 20-mer peptide per vaccine dose, with topical imiquimod. Here immunoSEQ multiplex PCR was the method, and the copy in TCRdb shows in-frame clones only, minus some. Of some 120,000 clones listed, around 80% are singletons. The sample was PBMCs, taken from a glioma patient whose treatment included an IDH1 peptide vaccine. The chain joins TRBV5-8 to TRBJ1-2; D is possibly TRBD1 (5 bases). The TCR originated in a man aged 35 to 55 with glioma. The CDR3: CASSRGDFYGYTF. In nucleotides, the CDR3 is TGTGCCAGCAGCCGGGGGGACTTCTATGGCTACACCTTC.